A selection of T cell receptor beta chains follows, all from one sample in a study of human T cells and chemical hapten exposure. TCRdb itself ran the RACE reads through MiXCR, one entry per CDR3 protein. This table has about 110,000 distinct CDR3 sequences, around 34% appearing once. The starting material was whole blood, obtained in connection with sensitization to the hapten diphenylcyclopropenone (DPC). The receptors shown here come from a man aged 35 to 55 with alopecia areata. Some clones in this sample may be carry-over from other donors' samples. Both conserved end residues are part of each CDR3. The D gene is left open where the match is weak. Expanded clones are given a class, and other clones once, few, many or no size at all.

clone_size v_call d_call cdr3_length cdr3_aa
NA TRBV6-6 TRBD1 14 CASSRGQVNTEAFF
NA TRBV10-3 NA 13 CAIRMTAQETQYF
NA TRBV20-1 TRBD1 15 CSARAAGGPSYGYTF
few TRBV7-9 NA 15 CASSLRKGMEETQYF
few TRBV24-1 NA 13 CATSWYSNQPQHF
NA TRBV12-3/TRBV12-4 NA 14 CASSSTGELYGYTF
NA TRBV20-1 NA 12 CSHPGATDTQYF
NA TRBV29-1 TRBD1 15 CSVSTPGQGDEKLFF
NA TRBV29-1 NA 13 CSVEDGSNQPQHF
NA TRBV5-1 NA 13 CASSLAGGGEAFF
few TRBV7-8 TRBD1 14 CASSPGQDNTEAFF
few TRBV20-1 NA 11 CSAKSGTQRFF